A single sample gave rise to the 8 T cell receptor beta chains below, sequenced in a study of control samples from healthy donors and cancer patients (dated by TCRdb to 2018 to 2020). The library was built by means of the immunoSEQ multiplex PCR assay. TCRdb mirrors the immuneACCESS table, restricted to in-frame sequences. Some clones are absent from its copies; in checked studies, under half trace to an unresolved V gene, and the reason for the others is unknown. This sample lists 150,000 to 200,000 clones; more than 80% were detected once. The leading ten clones occupy more than 1.3% of the sample. The sample consisted of blood. These receptors all come from a man aged 25 to 45 in good health.

V is TRBV15 and J is TRBJ2-5, with D hard to call. Germline V lookup: CDR1 LNHNV, CDR2 YYDKDF (reference sequence). CDR3 length: 16 amino acids. V was clipped by 0 bases and J by 2 bases, with 13 bases between them. CDR3 bases: TGTGCCACCAGCAGAGAGAAGGTAGCTGGGCAAGAGACCCAGTACTTC. Amino acids: CATSREKVAGQETQYF.

The chain is built from TRBV27 and TRBJ2-2; D gene ambiguous. Trimming took off 5 bases at V and 0 bases at J, with 7 bases between the two ends. The CDR3 is made up of 14 amino acids. Germline CDR1 MNHEY, CDR2 SMNVEV (reference sequence). The CDR3 region is CASSPVTNTGELFF. The DNA for the CDR3 is TGTGCCAGCAGTCCGGTGACGAACACCGGGGAGCTGTTTTTT.

This clone was detected only once. V usage is TRBV11-2 and J usage is TRBJ2-1; 9 bases match TRBD2. The CDR3 extends over 17 amino acids. CDR1 is SGHAT and CDR2 is FQNNGV in the germline V gene. V shed 5 bases and J 15 bases; nucleotides not matched to a gene: 23. The CDR3 DNA follows: TGTGCCAGCAGCACACTCGTGGGGTCTAGCGGGGCCCCCGCGCGGTTCTTC. This translates into CASSTLVGSSGAPARFF.

The chain combines TRBV7-2 with TRBJ1-2; 7 nucleotides agree with TRBD1. Germline V gene data show CDR1 as SGHTA and CDR2 as FQGNSA. The CDR3 totals 15 residues. Germline trimming cut 1 base from V and 1 base from J; bases unmatched to any gene: 3. CDR3: CASSLGPGGNYGYTF. CDR3 DNA: TGTGCCAGCAGCTTAGGGCCAGGGGGTAACTATGGCTACACCTTC.

The chain recombines TRBV7-3 with TRBJ2-1, with D possibly TRBD2 on 6 matching bases. CDR3 length equals 15 residues. The ends were cut back, 1 base at V and 5 bases at J, with 12 bases in the middle. The germline gives CDR1 SGHTA, CDR2 FQGTGA. The CDR3 DNA follows: TGTGCCAGCAGCTTAATGGGGCGGGAAAACAATGAGCAGTTCTTC. Its translation: CASSLMGRENNEQFF.

The CDR3 sequence is CASGLGGEQFF. The DNA of the CDR3 is TGTGCCAGCGGCTTGGGGGGGGAGCAGTTCTTC. J is TRBJ2-1 and V is TRBV27; 7 bases align to TRBD2. The CDR3 consists of 11 residues. The J segment lost 10 bases and the V segment lost 8 bases, leaving 5 bases of the junction unmatched. Germline lookup yields CDR1 MNHEY and CDR2 SMNVEV (reference sequence).

The chain carries TRBV30 and TRBJ1-5; D is undetermined. This CDR3 region has 13 residues. V was clipped by 2 bases and J by 4 bases, with 9 bases between them. CDR1 and CDR2 from the germline V gene are GTSNPN and SVGIG (reference sequence). For the CDR3, the DNA is TGTGCCTGGAGTCGCTCCGAGAATCAGCCCCAGCATTTT. Amino acids: CAWSRSENQPQHF.

The chain carries TRBV6-1 and TRBJ2-7, with TRBD1 identical over 8 bases. Trimming at V came to 1 base and at J to 2 bases, leaving 4 bases not matched to a gene. The CDR3 has 15 amino acids. Looked up from germline, CDR1 is MNHNS and CDR2 is SASEGT. CDR3 loop: CASSEGTGGTYEQYF. CDR3 sequence (DNA): TGTGCCAGCAGTGAAGGTACAGGGGGGACCTACGAGCAGTACTTC.